This is a list of T cell receptor beta chains from one sample in a study of blood T cells in healthy people across ages. A single record per CDR3 protein comes from TCRdb applying MiXCR to the 5' RACE reads. The table includes under 2,000,000 distinct CDR3 sequences, around half detected once. Material for sequencing was blood. These receptors were collected from a woman aged 40 to 55 in good health. CDR3s include the opening cysteine and the closing phenylalanine or tryptophan. D genes are given only for firm matches. The size entry is marked missing in some rows and otherwise reads once, few, many or a size class.

>-|TRBD1|TRBV2|TRBJ2-6
CASSRDRGSANVLTF
TGTGCCAGCAGTCGTGACAGGGGCAGTGCCAACGTCCTGACTTTC
>-|-|TRBV29-1|TRBJ2-1
CSVVFQGGVNEQFF
TGCAGCGTTGTTTTCCAAGGGGGGGTCAATGAGCAGTTCTTC
>-|TRBD1|TRBV2|TRBJ2-5
CACSEALLRGPQETQYF
TGTGCCTGCAGTGAAGCGCTCTTAAGGGGGCCCCAAGAGACCCAGTACTTC
>-|-|TRBV6-6|TRBJ1-4
CAIRHGLGGEKLFF
TGTGCCATTCGACACGGTCTAGGTGGTGAAAAACTGTTTTTT
>-|-|TRBV2|TRBJ2-7
CASSEPGEARGREQYF
TGTGCCAGCAGTGAACCAGGAGAGGCAAGGGGTCGCGAGCAGTACTTC
>-|TRBD2|TRBV6-2/TRBV6-3|TRBJ2-7
CASSYGLAVSSYEQYF
TGTGCCAGCAGTTACGGACTAGCGGTTAGCTCCTACGAGCAGTACTTC
>-|TRBD1|TRBV27|TRBJ1-5
CASSSRDRVQPQHF
TGTGCCAGCAGTTCCCGGGACAGGGTCCAGCCCCAGCATTTT
>few|-|TRBV9|TRBJ2-1
CASSEWVLDEQFF
TGTGCCAGCAGCGAGTGGGTTTTGGATGAGCAGTTCTTC
>-|-|TRBV20-1|TRBJ2-3
CSATRWGHQGRPDTQYF
TGCAGTGCTACTAGGTGGGGACACCAAGGGCGCCCAGATACGCAGTATTTT
>-|-|TRBV20-1|TRBJ2-7
CSVLTGRLYEQYF
TGCAGTGTCCTGACAGGGAGGCTCTACGAGCAGTACTTC
>-|-|TRBV10-3|TRBJ1-1
CAIRRGVLSNTEAFF
TGTGCCATCAGGAGAGGGGTCTTGAGTAACACTGAAGCTTTCTTT
>-|-|TRBV28|TRBJ1-5
CASRHRDHYSNQPQHF
TGTGCCAGCAGACACAGGGACCACTATAGCAATCAGCCCCAGCATTTT
>-|-|TRBV28|TRBJ1-2
CASSSLGTSNYGYTF
TGTGCCAGCAGTTCGTTAGGAACCTCTAACTATGGCTACACCTTC
>-|-|TRBV10-3|TRBJ2-7
CAIRGGTESYEQYF
TGTGCCATCCGGGGCGGGACAGAATCCTACGAGCAGTACTTC
>-|TRBD2|TRBV9|TRBJ2-3
CASSVDQRGAASTDTQYF
TGTGCCAGCAGCGTAGACCAGCGGGGGGCCGCTAGCACGGATACGCAGTATTTT
>-|TRBD1|TRBV20-1|TRBJ1-1
CSARDRTTGVGEAFF
TGCAGTGCTAGAGATCGTACGACAGGGGTTGGTGAAGCTTTCTTT
>-|-|TRBV4-3|TRBJ1-2
CASFRGRGGYPHLLNYGYTF
TGCGCCAGCTTTAGAGGACGTGGGGGGTACCCCCACCTACTTAACTATGGCTACACCTTC